This T cell receptor (beta chain) was sequenced for a study of T cell changes during pregnancy in multiple sclerosis. This clone has only one observation. Deletions cut 0 bases from V and 8 bases from J, with 10 bases between. The CDR3 extends over 13 amino acids. The germline gives CDR1 MNHEY, CDR2 SMNVEV (reference sequence). Sequenced by immunoSEQ multiplex PCR; TCRdb stores in-frame clones only, minus some. The repertoire holds just under 40,000 clones, with 90% as singletons. The receptor comes from a female donor in good health, enrolled as a control in a pregnancy study. The source was CD4+ T cells from peripheral blood mononuclear cells, collected in the first trimester of pregnancy. The rearrangement uses TRBV27 and TRBJ1-2; D is perhaps TRBD1 (5 bases). CDR3 coding DNA: TGTGCCAGCAGTTTATCAGGGGTTGGAGGCTACACCTTC. Translating it yields CASSLSGVGGYTF.